This passage covers 20 T cell receptor beta chains from one sample sequenced in a study of regulatory T cells in long-lasting Graves disease. Stated time point: newly diagnosed GD, antithyroid drugs for less than 3 months. Scientists built the TCR library using RNA that was extracted from PBMCs. Arm-PCR with iRepertoire HTBI primers amplified the CDR3 regions for these TCR beta libraries. TCRdb redid the calling of the multiplex PCR reads with MiXCR, one entry per CDR3 protein. The sample shows approximately 230,000 distinct CDR3 sequences, 18% of them seen only once. The specimen comprised peripheral blood mononuclear cells (PBMCs), sampled at new diagnosis, from a patient treated with antithyroid drugs. Every receptor here comes from a female donor with Graves disease.

On this clonotype itself: It is likely a read error, because the conserved phenylalanine at the end of the CDR3 is missing. Because the CDR3's place on the DNA is in doubt, the DNA is left out and the CDR3 is given as listed by TCRdb. The chain employs TRBV9 and TRBJ2-2; the DNA was not used to check the table's D call, TRBD1. Ends included, the CDR3 has 15 residues. Germline CDR1 is SGDLS and CDR2 is YYNGEE. CDR3 residues: CASSVAGGNTGEPFI.

The chain has TRBV18 and TRBJ2-7; D call uncertain. In germline, CDR1 is KGHSH, CDR2 LQKENI. The CDR3 extends over 11 amino acids. The ends were cut back, 9 bases at V and 5 bases at J, with 11 bases in the middle. CDR3 coding DNA: TGTGCCAGGTCAATGAGTGACGAGCAGTACTTC. Translation gives CARSMSDEQYF.

This clonotype was seen repeatedly, ten times or more. The rearrangement joins TRBV6-1 to TRBJ2-7, with TRBD1 identical over 7 bases. Losses at the gene ends were 6 bases for V and 5 bases for J; bases not matched to a gene: 4. Germline V gene data show CDR1 as MNHNS and CDR2 as SASEGT. This CDR3 spans 12 amino acids. CDR3 nucleotide sequence: TGTGCCAGCAGGAACAGGGGCCACGAGCAGTACTTC. Amino acid sequence: CASRNRGHEQYF.

This clonotype has at least ten counts. The CDR3 region is CSVLTGTSGRGSQYF. DNA for the CDR3: TGCAGCGTATTAACCGGGACTAGCGGGAGAGGGTCCCAGTACTTC. This rearrangement joins TRBV29-1 to TRBJ2-5; 14 bases fit TRBD2. Germline V gives CDR1 SQVTM, CDR2 ANQGSEA. V lost 6 bases to trimming and J lost 9 bases; unmatched junction nucleotides: 12. The length of the CDR3 is 15 residues. Using reference TRBV29-1 and TRBJ2-5 for the parts outside the CDR3, the full variable domain is SAVISQKPSRDICQRGTSLTIQCQVDSQVTMMFWYRQQPGQSLTLIATANQGSEATYESGFVIDKFPISRPNLTFSTLTVSNMSPEDSSIYLCSVLTGTSGRGSQYFGPGTRLLVL.

The chain combines TRBV6-1 with TRBJ1-2, with TRBD1 matching over 10 bases. The V gene end was trimmed by 6 bases and the J gene end by 4 bases; junction bases not matched to a gene: 14. CDR1 and CDR2 from the germline V gene are MNHNS and SASEGT. The CDR3 is 17 residues long. The CDR3: CASRDPGQGTFGYGYTF. CDR3 bases: TGTGCCAGCAGGGACCCGGGACAGGGGACCTTTGGCTATGGCTACACCTTC.

The table lists this clonotype with many counts. The chain couples TRBV15 to TRBJ2-3; D call uncertain. This CDR3 region has 15 residues. Germline V CDR1 and CDR2: LNHNV, YYDKDF (reference sequence). V lost 1 base, J lost 2 bases, and 10 bases lay in between. The CDR3 loop reads CATSRGHSATDTQYF. The CDR3 DNA reads as TGTGCCACCAGCAGAGGACATTCTGCCACAGATACGCAGTATTTT.

V gene TRBV2 combines with J gene TRBJ2-5; a possible D gene is TRBD1 (6 bases). The CDR3 extends over 14 amino acids. V lost 3 bases, J lost 2 bases, and 10 bases lay in between. CDR1 SNHLY and CDR2 FYNNEI come from the germline V gene. The CDR3 is CASSDPDSQETQYF. CDR3 bases: TGTGCCAGCAGTGACCCGGACAGTCAAGAGACCCAGTACTTC.

This clonotype was seen repeatedly, ten times or more. The J gene is TRBJ2-1, the V gene TRBV10-1; possibly TRBD1 or TRBD2 for D (5 bases each). The CDR3 spans 14 residues. Germline lookup yields CDR1 WNHNN and CDR2 SYGVQD (reference sequence). Trimming cost V 3 bases and J 6 bases, with 12 bases left between them. Here the CDR3 reads CASSDGGESNEQFF. CDR3 nucleotides: TGCGCCAGCAGTGATGGGGGAGAAAGCAATGAGCAGTTCTTC.

This clonotype is a singleton in its sample. This may arise from a read error, as a much more abundant clone is one base away. This CDR3 fails to terminate in the conserved phenylalanine or tryptophan, so it likely reflects a read error. J is TRBJ2-5 and V is TRBV6-1, with TRBD2 as a possible D gene (6 bases). The germline gives CDR1 MNHNS, CDR2 SASEGT. This CDR3 region has 16 residues. With 4 bases removed from V and 6 bases from J, the gap between germline ends came to 21 bases. This CDR3 reads CASSVRLVEKKKTQYS. The CDR3 DNA reads as TGTGCCAGCAGTGTCCGACTAGTAGAGAAAAAAAAGACCCAGTACTCC.

This clonotype has ten or more counts. The V call is TRBV20-1, the J call TRBJ2-3, with a tentative D call TRBD2 (5 bases). Between the trimmed V and J ends, which lost 4 bases and 2 bases, there was a span of 19 bases. Germline lookup yields CDR1 DFQATT and CDR2 SNEGSKA (reference sequence). CDR3 length: 16 amino acids. This CDR3 reads CSAIEAEKSPTDTQYF. The CDR3 DNA reads as TGCAGTGCTATCGAAGCGGAGAAATCCCCCACAGATACGCAGTATTTT.

In this sample, this clonotype turned up many times. The chain employs TRBV7-2 and TRBJ2-7, with 10 positions matching TRBD1. The trim removed 5 bases at V and 7 bases at J, leaving 8 bases unmatched. The CDR3 runs to 14 residues. Germline V gene lookup returns CDR1 SGHTA and CDR2 FQGNSA. In nucleotides, the CDR3 is TGTGCCAGCAGCCGCACGACAGGGGGCGGGGAGCAGTACTTC. This codes for CASSRTTGGGEQYF.

This clonotype was detected only once. The chain uses TRBV7-9 and TRBJ2-3; D may be TRBD1 (5 bases). V was trimmed by 2 bases and J by 2 bases, leaving 14 bases between them. Germline lookup yields CDR1 SEHNR and CDR2 FQNEAQ (reference sequence). The CDR3 extends over 16 amino acids. CDR3 bases: TGTGCCAGCAGCTTACAGGGAAACACTTTCACAGATACGCAGTATTTT. Protein product: CASSLQGNTFTDTQYF.

A remark on this clonotype: This sequence is one base from a far larger clone and is likely a read error. The V gene is TRBV11-3, the J gene TRBJ2-2; D gene unclear. Germline assignment: CDR1 SGHNT and CDR2 YENEEA. The length of the CDR3 is 15 residues. CDR3 nucleotide sequence: TGTGCCAGCGGCTTAGTAGTCACACCTGGCGGGGAGCTGTTTTTT. Protein: CASGLVVTPGGELFF.

This clonotype was counted many times. This sequence joins TRBV12-3 or TRBV12-4 and TRBJ2-7; 10 nucleotides line up with TRBD1. CDR3 length: 12 amino acids. The trim removed 6 bases at V and 13 bases at J, leaving 9 bases unmatched. Written as DNA, the CDR3 is TGTGCCAGCAGCCGGGACAGGGGAAAAAAATACTTC. Protein: CASSRDRGKKYF.

This chain uses TRBV2 with TRBJ2-6; TRBD2 matches 13 bases. V dropped 8 bases and J dropped 3; count of bases not matched to a gene: 7. Germline CDR1 reads SNHLY; CDR2 reads FYNNEI. The CDR3 loop spans 17 amino acids. CDR3 loop: CASGGTSGNSGANVLTF. The DNA for the CDR3 is TGTGCCAGCGGAGGGACTAGCGGGAATAGTGGGGCCAACGTCCTGACTTTC.

This clonotype was counted at least ten times. This chain joins TRBV3-1 and TRBJ1-4; D is possibly TRBD1 (5 bases). This CDR3 region has 14 residues. Between the trimmed V and J ends, which lost 5 bases and 4 bases, there was a span of 11 bases. Per germline, CDR1 LGHDT and CDR2 YNNKEL (reference sequence). This CDR3 is CASSSDSFNEKLFF. Here the CDR3 DNA reads TGTGCCAGCAGCTCAGACAGTTTTAATGAAAAACTGTTTTTT.

This clonotype was recorded at least ten times. The chain uses TRBV28 and TRBJ2-3; possibly TRBD1 or TRBD2 for D (5 bases each). The CDR3 is 12 residues long. Germline V CDR1 and CDR2: MDHEN, SYDVKM. The CDR3 is CASLEGTDTQYF. DNA of the CDR3: TGTGCTTCTTTAGAGGGGACAGATACGCAGTATTTT.

This clonotype was found a few times. The J gene is TRBJ2-5, the V gene TRBV29-1; tentatively, D is TRBD1 or TRBD2 (9 bases each). From germline, CDR1 is SQVTM and CDR2 ANQGSEA. This CDR3 comprises 14 residues. Trimming shortened V by 5 bases and J by 5 bases, and 18 bases separated the two germline ends. CDR3 bases: TGCAGCGTTAAGCGGGGGGACAGGGAGGAGACCCAGTACTTC. Translation: CSVKRGDREETQYF.

The chain combines TRBV12-3 or TRBV12-4 with TRBJ1-5, with no clear D. The V end was cut by 2 bases, the J end by 7 bases, with 15 bases between. This CDR3 contains 15 residues. CDR3 nucleotide sequence: TGTGCCAGCAGTTTAAGGTCGGGGTCGTACCAGCCCCAGCATTTT. It encodes CASSLRSGSYQPQHF.

This clonotype was detected only a few times. The junction departs from the called germline gene at one end, perhaps through a read error. This sequence joins TRBV5-1 and TRBJ2-2, with D possibly matching TRBD2 (6 bases). The germline CDR1 and CDR2 sequences are SGHRS and YFSETQ. This CDR3 is 17 amino acids long. The CDR3 nucleotides read TGCACCAGCAGCTCGGGAGTCGGGAGAGGGTTCACCGGGGAGCTGTTTTTT. Protein: CTSSSGVGRGFTGELFF.